This T cell receptor beta chain appears in the sequencing data of a study of blood T cell repertoires in COVID-19. Study at large: The United States, Italy and Spain supplied acute and convalescent COVID-19 samples.

V lost 2 bases to trimming and J lost 2 bases, with 4 bases between them. The CDR3 covers 12 residues. Germline V gene sequence: CDR1 SGHAT, CDR2 FQNNGV. In Seattle, patients joined the study during active infection and were tracked longitudinally. Sequencing used immunoSEQ multiplex PCR; TCRdb keeps in-frame clones, though not all of them. This table holds approximately 110,000 clones, approximately 85% found once. This receptor was identified in an elderly woman with COVID-19, enrolled during active disease. The gene calls are TRBV11-2 and TRBJ2-7; D unclear. The sample comprised peripheral blood. This CDR3 reads CASSLQAYEQYF. CDR3 bases: TGTGCCAGCAGCTTACAGGCCTACGAGCAGTACTTC.